Given below is one TCR beta chain in context. Its antigen is not identified. V lost 4 bases to trimming and J lost 6 bases, with 17 bases between them. CDR1 and CDR2 from the germline V gene are SGHTS and YDEGEE. The CDR3 extends over 15 amino acids. TCRdb keeps only in-frame clones here, not all; method: immunoSEQ multiplex PCR. The sample holds tens of thousands of clones, 94% seen once. The sample belongs to a study of OX40 agonist ivuxolimab in advanced cancers. Findings of the study overall: At doses 0.1 to 3.0 mg/kg, CD4+ and CD8+ clones expanded.

This chain links TRBV5-8 with TRBJ1-3, with a possible D match to TRBD1 (5 bases). The sample consisted of CD4+ or CD8+ T cells sorted from blood, taken in a trial of the OX40 agonist ivuxolimab. The sequence derives from an adult with an advanced solid tumor such as melanoma, head and neck, liver or kidney cancer. The CDR3 DNA is TGTGCCAGCAGCATAGGCGGAGGAGGGGCAAACACCATATATTTT. Translation gives CASSIGGGGANTIYF.